Shown below are 16 T cell receptor beta chains from a single sample sequenced in a study of cytomegalovirus exposure and HLA in healthy donors. The study ran its PCR with 60 Vbeta and 13 Jbeta primers. Libraries were prepared by immunoSEQ multiplex PCR; TCRdb keeps only in-frame clonotypes and omits some of them. The sample contains some 160,000 clones, over 80% of which appear only once. The sequenced sample consisted of PBMCs. These receptors all come from a male donor in good health and CMV-seropositive.

The rearrangement uses TRBV7-8 and TRBJ1-2; 11 bases match TRBD1. Looked up from germline, CDR1 is SGHVS and CDR2 is FQNEAQ. The length of the CDR3 is 14 residues. The J segment lost 6 bases and the V segment lost 4 bases, leaving 4 bases of the junction unmatched. CDR3 coding DNA: TGTGCCAGCAGCTACGGGACAGGGGGGAATGGCTACACCTTC. Amino acid sequence: CASSYGTGGNGYTF.

This chain uses TRBV27 with TRBJ2-7; 9 bases match TRBD1. V lost 4 bases, J lost 0 bases, and 4 bases stayed unmatched. The length of the CDR3 is 15 residues. The germline CDR1 and CDR2 sequences are MNHEY and SMNVEV (reference sequence). CDR3 sequence: CASSSAGQGSYEQYF. As DNA, the CDR3 is TGTGCCAGCAGTTCGGCGGGACAGGGCTCCTACGAGCAGTACTTC.

A word on this clone: At one end, the junction sequence differs from germline, possibly due to a read error. The chain couples TRBV6-5 to TRBJ2-7; 8 nucleotides align to TRBD2. This CDR3 region has 14 residues. In germline, CDR1 is MNHEY, CDR2 SVGAGI. CDR3 loop: CASSRAGADYGQYF. Here the CDR3 DNA reads TGTGCCAGCAGCAGAGCGGGAGCAGATTACGGGCAGTACTTC.

V usage is TRBV14 and J usage is TRBJ2-5; D might be TRBD1 (5 bases). This CDR3 has 13 amino acids. CDR1 and CDR2 (germline): SGHDN, FVKESK. V was shortened by 1 base and J by 7 bases, with 10 bases between the two germline ends. The CDR3 reads CASSQGWQGTQYF. For the CDR3, the DNA is TGTGCCAGCAGCCAAGGTTGGCAGGGGACCCAGTACTTC.

V gene TRBV7-9 combines with J gene TRBJ2-4, with 8 nucleotides matching TRBD1. V shed 4 bases and J 5 bases; nucleotides not matched to a gene: 10. The CDR3 covers 16 residues. Germline assignment: CDR1 SEHNR and CDR2 FQNEAQ (reference sequence). The CDR3 is CASSSLWTGTQNIQYF. In DNA, the CDR3 is TGTGCCAGCAGCTCGCTTTGGACAGGGACCCAAAACATTCAGTACTTC.

The V call is TRBV9, the J call TRBJ1-1; a weak D match, TRBD1 (5 bases). Germline V CDR1 and CDR2: SGDLS, YYNGEE. The CDR3 runs 13 residues. Trimming left V 0 bases short and J 3 bases short, with 6 bases between. The CDR3 loop is CASSVGGDTEAFF. CDR3 in DNA: TGTGCCAGCAGCGTAGGGGGGGACACTGAAGCTTTCTTT.

The genes are TRBV5-6 and TRBJ2-1; TRBD2 agrees at 9 bases. The CDR3 length is 15 residues. V was clipped by 4 bases and J by 6 bases; unmatched bases: 8. Germline CDR1 reads SGHDT; CDR2 reads YYEEEE. CDR3 sequence (DNA): TGTGCCAGCAGCGGCACCGGGACTAGCCTCAATGAGCAGTTCTTC. Residues: CASSGTGTSLNEQFF.

The chain recombines TRBV28 with TRBJ2-1; 7 nucleotides line up with TRBD2. CDR3 length: 14 residues. Trimming at V came to 3 bases and at J to 6 bases, leaving 5 bases not matched to a gene. Germline assignment: CDR1 MDHEN and CDR2 SYDVKM. The CDR3 region is CASSFSGTGNEQFF. The CDR3, as DNA: TGTGCCAGCAGTTTCAGCGGGACGGGCAATGAGCAGTTCTTC. The variable domain in full, completed from reference TRBV28 and TRBJ2-1, reads DVKVTQSSRYLVKRTGEKVFLECVQDMDHENMFWYRQDPGLGLRLIYFSYDVKMKEKGDIPEGYSVSREKKERFSLILESASTNQTSMYLCASSFSGTGNEQFFGPGTRLTVL.

The V call is TRBV12-5, the J call TRBJ2-1; TRBD2 aligns across 7 bases. Germline CDR1 is LGHNT and CDR2 is FRNRAP. This CDR3 has 15 residues. The trim removed 1 base at V and 3 bases at J, leaving 3 bases unmatched. DNA for the CDR3: TGTGCTAGTGGTTTGGGGGCGGGAGACTACAATGAGCAGTTCTTC. As protein: CASGLGAGDYNEQFF.

The rearrangement uses TRBV28 and TRBJ1-2; TRBD1 aligns across 7 bases. The CDR3 covers 15 residues. Trimming cost V 6 bases and J 5 bases; bases outside gene matches: 12. From germline, CDR1 is MDHEN and CDR2 SYDVKM. The CDR3 region is CASSQLQGSRYGYTF. CDR3 bases: TGTGCCAGCAGCCAGCTACAGGGGAGTCGTTATGGCTACACCTTC.

The V and J genes are TRBV6-1 and TRBJ2-1, with TRBD1 identical over 11 bases. V lost 4 bases to trimming and J lost 8 bases; unmatched junction nucleotides: 4. This CDR3 contains 14 residues. CDR1 and CDR2 (germline): MNHNS, SASEGT. DNA of the CDR3: TGTGCCAGCAGTGCAAGGACAGGGGGCCATGAGCAGTTCTTC. This gives the protein CASSARTGGHEQFF.

V and J are TRBV4-1 and TRBJ2-7; 8 nucleotides align to TRBD2. The ends lost 4 bases at V and 2 bases at J; junction bases unmatched: 4. The CDR3 totals 14 residues. The V gene's germline CDR1 is MGHRA and CDR2 YSYEKL. The CDR3 here is CASSLGGGPYEQYF. The CDR3 DNA reads as TGCGCCAGCAGCCTCGGGGGGGGACCCTACGAGCAGTACTTC.

This chain links TRBV5-1 with TRBJ2-2, with no clear D. Germline CDR1 is SGHRS and CDR2 is YFSETQ. Deletions cut 1 base from V and 1 base from J, with 8 bases between. This CDR3 region has 15 residues. The CDR3 DNA reads as TGCGCCAGCAGCTTGCGGCAGGAGAACACCGGGGAGCTGTTTTTT. Residues: CASSLRQENTGELFF.

The chain employs TRBV6-6 and TRBJ1-1; possible D gene TRBD1, 5 bases. The CDR3 sequence is 15 residues long. Germline CDR1 reads MNHNY; CDR2 reads SVGAGI (reference sequence). The V end was cut by 2 bases, the J end by 4 bases, with 14 bases between. CDR3 region: CASSYPPGRGTEAFF. The CDR3, as DNA: TGTGCCAGCAGTTACCCCCCAGGGAGGGGCACTGAAGCTTTCTTT.

The CDR3 loop is CASSGFGGRETQYF. In DNA, the CDR3 is TGTGCCAGCAGTGGATTTGGGGGCAGGGAGACCCAGTACTTC. This chain uses TRBV6-5 with TRBJ2-5, with a tentative D call TRBD1 (6 bases). Germline V gives CDR1 MNHEY, CDR2 SVGAGI. The CDR3 sequence is 14 residues long. Trimming shortened V by 5 bases and J by 5 bases, and 15 bases separated the two germline ends.

The rearrangement uses TRBV11-3 and TRBJ2-3, with TRBD2 identical over 12 bases. This CDR3 comprises 15 residues. With 4 bases clipped from V and 6 bases from J, the junction kept 5 bases outside the gene matches. Germline V gene data show CDR1 as SGHNT and CDR2 as YENEEA. The CDR3 is CASSSLAGGRDTQYF. The CDR3 DNA reads TGTGCCAGCAGCTCGCTAGCGGGAGGGAGGGATACGCAGTATTTT.